This is a list of T cell receptor beta chains from one sample in a study of T-cell memory formation after mild COVID-19. TCRdb re-called the 5' RACE reads through MiXCR, storing one row per CDR3 protein. The sample carries 340,000 or so distinct CDR3 sequences, about an eighth recorded once. Specimen: PBMCs or a T cell subset sorted from them (not recorded which). Source of these receptors: a man aged 18 to 30 who had mild COVID-19 (a few samples of this study predate the infection). Cell type and time point are not known. CDR3s include the opening cysteine and the closing phenylalanine or tryptophan. A D gene is named only where the DNA matches it firmly. The size of a clone is reported for some rows only, either as once, few or many, or as a class for expanded clones.

. TRBD2 TRBJ2-3 TRBV5-1 TGCGCCAGCAGCTTGGAGGGCGATCGGGGCGCTAGCGGGTCTTACGTAGATACGCAGTATTTT CASSLEGDRGASGSYVDTQYF
many . TRBJ2-6 TRBV5-1 TGCGCCAGCAGTCCTGGACAGTTGGGGGCCAACGTCCTGACTTTC CASSPGQLGANVLTF
few . TRBJ2-2 TRBV7-3 TGTGCCAGCAGCTCAGGCGGGGTTGGGGAGCTGTTTTTT CASSSGGVGELFF
. TRBD2 TRBJ2-3 TRBV7-3 TGTGCCAGCAGCTTAACGGAGCGGGGGGACACAGATACGCAGTATTTT CASSLTERGDTDTQYF
. . TRBJ2-1 TRBV12-5 TGTGCTAGTGGTTTGGTACTGGGGGAGACGGGGAATGAGCAGTTCTTC CASGLVLGETGNEQFF
many . TRBJ2-1 TRBV4-3 TGCGCCAGCAGCCAAGATCCAGAACCTGGCAGGGGGGAGAATGAGCAGTTCTTC CASSQDPEPGRGENEQFF
few . TRBJ2-3 TRBV5-1 TGCGCCAGCTTCACTAGGACAGATACGCAGTATTTT CASFTRTDTQYF
. . TRBJ1-1 TRBV19 TGTGCCAGTAGTATTGGGGTGAACACTGAAGCTTTCTTT CASSIGVNTEAFF
. . TRBJ1-2 TRBV6-5 TGTGCCAGCAGTTACCGGGCCGGGGCCGTCTATGGCTACACCTTC CASSYRAGAVYGYTF
. TRBD1 TRBJ1-1 TRBV19 TGTGCCAGTACCGGGACAGGTCTCATGAACACTGAAGCTTTCTTT CASTGTGLMNTEAFF
few TRBD2 TRBJ2-5 TRBV27 TGTGCCAGCAGTCGGCTGACTAGCGGGGGGGGAGAGACCCAGTACTTC CASSRLTSGGGETQYF
. . TRBJ1-1 TRBV29-1 TGCAGCGTACCGAAAAACACTGAAGCTTTCTTT CSVPKNTEAFF
few . TRBJ1-2 TRBV5-6 TGTGCCAGCACTTGGGAGACTCAAACCTATGGCTACACCTTC CASTWETQTYGYTF
. TRBD2 TRBJ2-3 TRBV9 TGTGCCAGCAGCGTAGGACTAGCGGCTAGCACAGATACGCAGTATTTT CASSVGLAASTDTQYF
few . TRBJ1-1 TRBV6-6 TGTGCCAGCAGTTACCTATACAGGGCCCCGGGGACTGAAGCTTTCTTT CASSYLYRAPGTEAFF
few TRBD1 TRBJ2-7 TRBV7-9 TGTGCCAGCAGCCCGGGACAGGGGGAGCAGTACTTC CASSPGQGEQYF
. TRBD1 TRBJ1-1 TRBV6-5 TGTGCCAGCAGGACAGGGGCCATGAACACTGAAGCTTTCTTT CASRTGAMNTEAFF
. . TRBJ2-4 TRBV15 TGTGCCACCAGCAGGAAGGGGGGGTTAGCCAAAAACATTCAGTACTTC CATSRKGGLAKNIQYF
. . TRBJ2-2 TRBV5-1 TGCGCCAGCAGCCCAGTCAAAGTAGCGCCTTCGAACACCGGGGAGCTGTTTTTT CASSPVKVAPSNTGELFF
. TRBD1 TRBJ1-5 TRBV7-2 TGTGCCAGCAGCCGAGGACAGGGCGGGTATCAGCCCCAGCATTTT CASSRGQGGYQPQHF
. . TRBJ1-6 TRBV5-1 TGCGCCAGCAGCTTGGAAGGGGAACTAGCTCGGTCACCCCTCCACTTT CASSLEGELARSPLHF
. TRBD1 TRBJ1-2 TRBV7-3 TGTGCCAGCAGCTCCCAGGGGGGGCACCAAGAAGGCTACACCTTC CASSSQGGHQEGYTF
few . TRBJ2-2 TRBV4-1 TGCGCCAGCAGCCACCTACAAGGGGGCACCGGGGAGCTGTTTTTT CASSHLQGGTGELFF
. . TRBJ1-5 TRBV27 TGTGCCAGCAGTTTTTTCAATCAGCCCCAGCATTTT CASSFFNQPQHF
few . TRBJ2-6 TRBV12-3/TRBV12-4 TGTGCCAGCATCGTGGGGGTTAACTCTGGGGCCAACGTCCTGACTTTC CASIVGVNSGANVLTF
. . TRBJ2-5 TRBV7-2 TGTGCCAGCTTGGCCGGGGGAATGGAAGAGACCCAGTACTTC CASLAGGMEETQYF
few . TRBJ1-2 TRBV25-1 TGTGCCAGCAGTGTTGGACGGCTTCCTCGCTTC CASSVGRLPRF
few TRBD2 TRBJ2-1 TRBV9 TGTGCCAGCAGCCCCTCGGGGCGGGGGAGCTCCTACAATGAGCAGTTCTTC CASSPSGRGSSYNEQFF